This entry concerns a single T cell receptor (beta chain). Its antigen is still unknown. TCRdb keeps only in-frame clones here, not all; method: immunoSEQ multiplex PCR. Of about 68,000 clones listed, about 88% are singletons. The CDR3 covers 13 residues. The V end was cut by 6 bases, the J end by 2 bases, with 10 bases between. This sample is drawn from a study of T cell responses to AZD1222 COVID-19 vaccine. Study-level results: A mostly white British donor set with more females was recruited, and clonal diversity was possibly underestimated. Rises in breadth and depth of Spike-specific TCRs came after two AZD1222 doses.

The chain is built from TRBV12-3 or TRBV12-4 and TRBJ1-2, with D perhaps matching TRBD1 (6 bases). This TCR was recovered from an adult in good health. The sample in question was peripheral blood, obtained on day 0 of AZD1222 vaccination. The CDR3 loop reads CASSRTENYGYTF. The CDR3, as DNA: TGTGCCAGCAGCAGGACAGAGAACTATGGCTACACCTTC.